This T cell receptor (beta chain) was sequenced in a study of T cell repertoires in cytomegalovirus infection (dated by TCRdb to 2018 to 2020). Regarding the complete study: The HLA type of each donor mattered for the analysis, because public TCR beta signatures pointed to carriage of CMV infection along with the matching HLA type. Overall study outcomes, separate from this receptor: In both this cohort and an independent roughly 350-donor cohort, the cumulative frequency of public TCR beta family members distinguished carriers of CMV infection plus the relevant HLA type. The ex vivo response was dominated by HLA-C-restricted CMV-specific TCR beta clonotypes, and the single most frequent clonotype in two of eight donors was supplied by these HLA-C-restricted clonotypes.

This sample was sequenced with an Illumina HiSeq 1500. TCRdb reprocessed the public reads (quality trimming at Q25 with fastp, clone calling with MiXCR) and kept in-frame beta chains. Rows are combined by CDR3 protein, so each entry shows the most common genes and DNA. The sample records fewer than 200,000 distinct CDR3 sequences, about 21% of which are singletons. The top ten constitute around 3.1% of the sample. As regards this clonotype: Its specific antigen is unknown. No much larger clone exists at a distance of one base, and base qualities are not known.

The sequence was collected from a human donor in good health (CMV status not recorded). Some clones in this sample may be carry-over from other donors' samples. Sequencing was carried out using PBMCs.

The CDR3 region: CASSVQGGHTQYF. The sequenced DNA is TGTGCCAGCAGTGTTCAAGGGGGGCATACGCAGTATTTT. The rearranged chain carries TRBV6-1 and TRBJ2-3; the D call could be TRBD1 or TRBD2, with each sharing 6 bases. V is reduced by 4 bases and J by 7 bases, leaving a spacing of 12 bases between them. CDR1 MNHNS and CDR2 SASEGT are derived from the germline V gene. The CDR3 runs 13 amino acids, cysteine and phenylalanine included. The read is trimmed to its CDR3 DNA, 39 bases read in frame from base 1.